Shown below are 7 T cell receptor beta chains from a single sample sequenced in a study of blood T cell repertoires in COVID-19. Here immunoSEQ multiplex PCR was the method, and the copy in TCRdb shows in-frame clones only, minus some. This table has over 250,000 clones, 65% to 90% appearing once. Sequences were obtained from peripheral blood. The receptors derive from a human donor in a cohort sampled during active COVID-19.

This clone was counted between two and nine times. The J gene is TRBJ2-1, the V gene TRBV24-1; 9 nucleotides align to TRBD1. The V gene's germline CDR1 is KGHDR and CDR2 SFDVKD. J was trimmed by 5 bases and V by 4 bases; bases with no gene match: 5. The CDR3 runs to 15 residues. The DNA for the CDR3 is TGTGCCACCAGTGAGGCGGGACAGGGAAACAATGAGCAGTTCTTC. Translated, it gives CATSEAGQGNNEQFF.

This clone has a handful of counts. A junction end diverges from the germline sequence, so it may reflect a read error. The rearrangement joins TRBV6-1 to TRBJ1-6; possible D gene TRBD1, 5 bases. There are 13 residues in the CDR3. Germline V gene lookup returns CDR1 MNHNS and CDR2 SASEGT. The chain's CDR3 is CASREEGNSPLHF. CDR3 DNA sequence: TGTGCCAGCCGTGAAGAGGGGAATTCACCCCTCCACTTT.

The chain links TRBV3-1 (or the pseudogene TRBV3-2) to TRBJ2-5; no definite D call. Trimming removed 6 bases from V and 2 bases from J, with 13 bases in between. The germline V gene encodes CDR1 LGHDT and CDR2 YNNKEL (reference sequence). The CDR3 spans 14 residues. The CDR3 protein is CASRQSWSQETQYF. Written as DNA, the CDR3 is TGTGCCAGCAGACAGTCCTGGTCTCAAGAGACCCAGTACTTC.

The rearrangement uses TRBV11-3 and TRBJ2-5; 7 bases align to TRBD1. From germline, CDR1 is SGHNT and CDR2 YENEEA. CDR3 length equals 15 residues. Trimming took 5 bases from V and 5 from J; bases not matched to a gene: 11. This chain's CDR3 is CASSPRQGSVETQYF. CDR3 coding DNA: TGTGCCAGCAGCCCACGACAGGGATCAGTTGAGACCCAGTACTTC.

This sequence joins TRBV5-1 and TRBJ2-5, with TRBD2 matching 10 bases. V was clipped by 4 bases and J by 3 bases; unmatched bases: 3. The CDR3 has 14 amino acids. From germline, CDR1 is SGHRS and CDR2 YFSETQ. In DNA form, the CDR3 reads TGCGCCAGCAGCCTCACTAGCGGGAAAGAGACCCAGTACTTC. Its translation is CASSLTSGKETQYF. Full variable domain (remainder filled in from reference TRBV5-1 and TRBJ2-5): KAGVTQTPRYLIKTRGQQVTLSCSPISGHRSVSWYQQTPGQGLQFLFEYFSETQRNKGNFPGRFSGRQFSNSRSEMNVSTLELGDSALYLCASSLTSGKETQYFGPGTRLLVL.

This chain joins TRBV20-1 and TRBJ1-4, with 8 bases fitting TRBD1. This CDR3 region has 14 residues. The germline V gene has CDR1 DFQATT and CDR2 SNEGSKA (reference sequence). J lost 7 bases, V lost 3 bases, and 7 bases had no gene match. The CDR3 reads CSASPQGAFEKLFF. The CDR3 DNA is TGCAGTGCTAGTCCTCAGGGGGCCTTTGAAAAACTGTTTTTT.

The chain is built from TRBV19 and TRBJ1-2; D remains unclear. Trimming took off 5 bases at V and 4 bases at J, with 5 bases between the two ends. Germline V CDR1 and CDR2: LNHDA, SQIVND (reference sequence). The CDR3 totals 11 residues. The CDR3 nucleotides read TGTGCCAGTAGTCATGTCTATGGCTACACCTTC. Residues: CASSHVYGYTF.